The 23 T cell receptor beta chains below come from one sample, sequenced in a study of OX40 agonist ivuxolimab in advanced cancers. Sequenced by immunoSEQ multiplex PCR; TCRdb stores in-frame clones only, minus some. This table has 52,000 or so clones, roughly 85% appearing once. The specimen was CD4+ or CD8+ T cells sorted from blood, collected in a trial of the OX40 agonist ivuxolimab. The origin of the receptors is an adult with an advanced solid tumor such as melanoma, head and neck, liver or kidney cancer.

Only one count was recorded for this clone. V usage is TRBV11-1 and J usage is TRBJ2-5; the D gene is possibly TRBD2 (6 bases). Germline V gene data show CDR1 as SGHAT and CDR2 as FQDESV (reference sequence). The CDR3 runs to 12 residues. V gave up 5 bases and J gave up 5 bases, with 9 bases separating them. DNA for the CDR3: TGTGCCAGCAGCCCGGGGGTCGAGACCCAGTACTTC. Its protein product is CASSPGVETQYF.

The chain has TRBV6-6 and TRBJ1-5, with D unclear. Between the trimmed V and J ends, which lost 5 bases and 7 bases, there was a span of 15 bases. The CDR3 sequence is 14 residues long. Germline lookup yields CDR1 MNHNY and CDR2 SVGAGI (reference sequence). The CDR3 sequence: CASSPGRPPQPQHF. CDR3 in DNA: TGTGCCAGCAGTCCAGGACGGCCCCCACAGCCCCAGCATTTT.

The chain combines TRBV6-5 with TRBJ2-7, with 10 bases aligning to TRBD2. From germline, CDR1 is MNHEY and CDR2 SVGAGI. V was pared by 8 bases and J by 1 base, with 8 bases of the junction left unmatched. The CDR3 covers 15 residues. The CDR3: CASLSSGGSSYEQYF. The CDR3 DNA reads as TGTGCCAGCCTTAGTAGCGGGGGGAGTTCCTACGAGCAGTACTTC.

The chain carries TRBV18 and TRBJ1-1, with a possible D match to TRBD1 (6 bases). CDR3 length equals 14 residues. Trimming left V 0 bases short and J 5 bases short, with 10 bases between. The V gene's germline CDR1 is KGHSH and CDR2 LQKENI. The CDR3 spells CASSPPGGQTEAFF. The DNA for the CDR3 is TGTGCCAGCTCACCACCAGGGGGGCAAACTGAAGCTTTCTTT.

The V call is TRBV28, the J call TRBJ2-7, with 12 positions matching TRBD2. This CDR3 is 15 amino acids long. Trimming took 3 bases from V and 6 from J; bases not matched to a gene: 6. The germline CDR1 and CDR2 sequences are MDHEN and SYDVKM. CDR3 sequence reads: CASSLETSGGREQYF. In DNA form, the CDR3 reads TGTGCCAGCAGTTTGGAGACTAGCGGGGGCCGCGAGCAGTACTTC.

This clone was counted a few times. The CDR3: CASSLDSGVGTQYF. The DNA of the CDR3 is TGTGCCAGCAGCTTGGACAGCGGTGTCGGGACCCAGTACTTC. This chain links TRBV7-9 with TRBJ2-5, with TRBD1 as a possible D gene (6 bases). The CDR3 is made up of 14 amino acids. Germline loops: CDR1 SEHNR, CDR2 FQNEAQ (reference sequence). V was pared by 3 bases and J by 7 bases, with 15 bases between.

This clone occurred a few times. The chain is built from TRBV9 and TRBJ2-7; 8 nucleotides align to TRBD1. The CDR3 loop spans 14 amino acids. CDR1 and CDR2 from the germline V gene are SGDLS and YYNGEE. V shed 2 bases, J shed 6 bases, and the junction held 7 bases outside the gene matches. CDR3 region: CASSVRQGASEQYF. CDR3 in DNA: TGTGCCAGCAGCGTCCGGCAGGGGGCCTCCGAGCAGTACTTC.

The chain joins TRBV11-2 to TRBJ2-7; 14 nucleotides line up with TRBD2. The CDR3 is 14 amino acids. Losses at the gene ends were 5 bases for V and 10 bases for J; bases not matched to a gene: 7. The germline V gene encodes CDR1 SGHAT and CDR2 FQNNGV. The CDR3 coding sequence is TGTGCCAGCAGCCCGGGACTAGCGGGAGTCACTCAGTACTTC. This translates into CASSPGLAGVTQYF.

The CDR3 sequence is CASSEAHGGGQPQHF. CDR3 sequence (DNA): TGTGCCAGCAGTGAAGCCCACGGGGGAGGTCAGCCCCAGCATTTT. The V gene is TRBV6-1, the J gene TRBJ1-5, with a tentative D call TRBD1 (5 bases). The V and J ends lost 0 bases and 6 bases respectively, with 12 bases between them. The length of the CDR3 is 15 residues. Per germline, CDR1 MNHNS and CDR2 SASEGT.

V usage is TRBV5-8 and J usage is TRBJ1-2; D gene ambiguous. Germline V lookup: CDR1 SGHTS, CDR2 YDEGEE. The CDR3 spans 12 residues. Trimming cost V 4 bases and J 8 bases, with 12 bases left between them. The CDR3 nucleotides read TGTGCCAGCAGCCGAGGTTCGCGGGGCTACACCTTC. This sequence encodes CASSRGSRGYTF. The variable domain in full, with the rest retrieved from reference TRBV5-8 and TRBJ1-2, is EAGVTQSPTHLIKTRGQQATLRCSPISGHTSVYWYQQALGLGLQFLLWYDEGEERNRGNFPPRFSGRQFPNYSSELNVNALELEDSALYLCASSRGSRGYTFGSGTRLTVV.

This sequence joins TRBV12-2 and TRBJ1-3. TRBV12-2 counts as a pseudogene. This CDR3 comprises 14 residues. CDR3 loop: CASRLVSGGNTIYF. The CDR3 nucleotides read TGTGCAAGTCGCTTAGTGTCGGGGGGCAACACCATATATTTT.

The chain's CDR3 is CASSLDRGQYYGYTF. The CDR3 DNA is TGTGCCAGCAGTCTTGACAGGGGGCAATACTATGGCTACACCTTC. The chain joins TRBV5-4 to TRBJ1-2, with 10 bases identical to TRBD1. V trimming: 5 bases; J trimming: 3 bases; junction bases outside the gene matches: 7. The CDR3 is 15 residues long. The germline gives CDR1 SGHNT, CDR2 YYREEE (reference sequence).

The chain is built from TRBV7-9 and TRBJ2-7; 10 bases map to TRBD1. With V trimmed by 5 bases and J by 1 base, 5 bases remained unmatched. The CDR3 extends over 15 amino acids. Germline V CDR1 and CDR2: SEHNR, FQNEAQ (reference sequence). The CDR3 protein is CASSPGQGISYEQYF. DNA for the CDR3: TGTGCCAGCAGCCCGGGACAGGGGATATCCTACGAGCAGTACTTC.

The chain is built from TRBV27 and TRBJ2-3; possibly TRBD1 for D (6 bases). Trimming cost V 5 bases and J 10 bases, with 16 bases left between them. This CDR3 has 13 residues. Germline CDR1 is MNHEY and CDR2 is SMNVEV (reference sequence). This chain's CDR3 is CASSPTRGSAQYF. CDR3 DNA: TGTGCCAGCAGTCCGACCAGGGGTAGTGCGCAGTATTTT.

The chain recombines TRBV5-1 with TRBJ2-1, with 8 bases that match TRBD2. The germline V gene has CDR1 SGHRS and CDR2 YFSETQ. Trimming at V came to 4 bases and at J to 2 bases, leaving 8 bases not matched to a gene. This CDR3 spans 16 amino acids. The CDR3 loop reads CASSPSSGGAYNEQFF. CDR3 sequence (DNA): TGCGCCAGCAGCCCTAGCTCGGGGGGGGCCTACAATGAGCAGTTCTTC.

The V and J genes are TRBV28 and TRBJ2-1, with D possibly being TRBD2 (6 bases). CDR1 is MDHEN, CDR2 SYDVKM, per germline. The length of the CDR3 is 17 residues. V was clipped by 5 bases and J by 0 bases, with 17 bases between them. DNA of the CDR3: TGTGCCAGCAGTCTAACTGGCCGGGGGAACTCCTACAATGAGCAGTTCTTC. The encoded protein is CASSLTGRGNSYNEQFF.

As DNA, the CDR3 is TGTGCCAGCAGCCAGAGTCGACGGAGAAGCTCCTACGAGCAGTACTTC. Translation gives CASSQSRRRSSYEQYF. The chain recombines TRBV14 with TRBJ2-7; no definite D call. V lost 3 bases and J 0 bases, leaving 15 bases between the germline ends. The germline gives CDR1 SGHDN, CDR2 FVKESK. This CDR3 comprises 16 residues.

The chain couples TRBV11-3 to TRBJ2-2; D possibly uses TRBD1 or TRBD2 (8 bases each). The germline gives CDR1 SGHNT, CDR2 YENEEA. V gave up 5 bases and J gave up 5 bases, with 21 bases separating them. There are 17 residues in the CDR3. CDR3 loop: CASSLDRGRGGTGELFF. CDR3 in DNA: TGTGCCAGCAGCCTCGACAGGGGCCGGGGGGGAACCGGGGAGCTGTTTTTT.

The chain couples TRBV6-1 to TRBJ2-7; 8 nucleotides line up with TRBD1. Trimming cost V 4 bases and J 3 bases; bases outside gene matches: 8. Germline V gene data show CDR1 as MNHNS and CDR2 as SASEGT. The CDR3 is made up of 15 amino acids. Here the CDR3 DNA reads TGTGCCAGCAGTGGGGGGACAGGAGCCCTCTACGAGCAGTACTTC. Its translation: CASSGGTGALYEQYF.

The count of this clone is one. The chain has TRBV7-9 and TRBJ2-5; TRBD1 or TRBD2 may be the D gene (5 bases each). V was clipped by 1 base and J by 0 bases, with 9 bases between them. CDR1 is SEHNR, CDR2 FQNEAQ, per germline (reference sequence). The CDR3 is made up of 15 amino acids. CDR3 region: CASSLGGGYQETQYF. CDR3 in DNA: TGTGCCAGCAGCTTAGGTGGGGGATACCAAGAGACCCAGTACTTC.

The V and J genes are TRBV5-1 and TRBJ2-5; 7 bases are a match to TRBD1. CDR3 length: 14 amino acids. V lost 0 bases, J lost 5 bases, and 4 bases stayed unmatched. Germline V gene lookup returns CDR1 SGHRS and CDR2 YFSETQ. CDR3 loop: CASSLEGRGETQYF. The DNA for the CDR3 is TGCGCCAGCAGCTTGGAGGGCAGGGGGGAGACCCAGTACTTC.

The chain employs TRBV15 and TRBJ1-5, with D perhaps matching TRBD1 (6 bases). Germline values: CDR1 LNHNV, CDR2 YYDKDF (reference sequence). The CDR3 contains 14 residues. Trimming shortened V by 6 bases and J by 7 bases, and 16 bases separated the two germline ends. The CDR3 bases are TGTGCCACCAGGTCGGGGACGGGACACCAGCCCCAGCATTTT. It translates to CATRSGTGHQPQHF.

CDR3 bases: TGTGCCAGCAGTAGGGCTTTCTTT. This translates into CASSRAFF. The chain employs TRBV14 and TRBJ1-1; D is uncertain. From germline, CDR1 is SGHDN and CDR2 FVKESK. Trimming pared 6 bases from V and 11 bases from J, leaving 4 bases between. CDR3 length equals 8 residues. Full variable domain (remainder filled in from reference TRBV14 and TRBJ1-1): EAGVTQFPSHSVIEKGQTVTLRCDPISGHDNLYWYRRVMGKEIKFLLHFVKESKQDESGMPNNRFLAERTGGTYSTLKVQPAELEDSGVYFCASSRAFFGQGTRLTVV.